This T cell receptor (beta chain) came from a study of T cell changes during pregnancy in multiple sclerosis. The germline V gene has CDR1 SGHNT and CDR2 YENEEA. The junction had 4 bases not matched to a gene; V was cut back by 2 bases and J by 1 base. The CDR3 totals 15 residues. Profiling relied on immunoSEQ multiplex PCR, and the TCRdb table lists in-frame clones only, not all of them. The sample holds around 51,000 clones; under 95% are singletons and the top ten take about 0.5%. V gene TRBV11-3 combines with J gene TRBJ1-1; 7 nucleotides align to TRBD1. The receptor's source is a female donor with multiple sclerosis, enrolled in a pregnancy study. The sample consisted of CD4+ T cells from peripheral blood mononuclear cells, taken in the second trimester of pregnancy. The DNA of the CDR3 is TGTGCCAGCAGCTTATCCCGGGACAGGAACACTGAAGCTTTCTTT. It codes for CASSLSRDRNTEAFF. The full variable domain, with the rest looked up from reference TRBV11-3 and TRBJ1-1, is EAGVVQSPRYKIIEKKQPVAFWCNPISGHNTLYWYLQNLGQGPELLIRYENEEAVDDSQLPKDRFSAERLKGVDSTLKIQPAELGDSAVYLCASSLSRDRNTEAFFGQGTRLTVV.